The clone carrying this TCR beta chain was seen many times. HTBI primers from iRepertoire and Arm-PCR of CDR3 regions yielded the TCR beta libraries. TCRdb re-called the multiplex PCR reads through MiXCR, storing one row per CDR3 protein. This table has hundreds of thousands of distinct CDR3 sequences, over 15% appearing once. This sample is part of a study of regulatory T cells in long-lasting Graves disease. Germline CDR1 WSHSY, CDR2 SAAADI. V lost 4 bases, J lost 7 bases, and 11 bases lay in between. The CDR3 has 12 residues. The time point here: newly diagnosed GD, antithyroid drugs for less than 3 months. Construction of the TCR library relied on RNA isolated from PBMCs. The same specimen was also included in a second study, on T cells in Graves' hyperthyroidism and ophthalmopathy. That source notes: Orbital computed tomography, thyroid ultrasound, serum thyroxine and TRAb, and clinical symptoms together informed the diagnoses.

This receptor was taken from a man aged 40-50 years with Graves disease. The chain recombines TRBV10-2 with TRBJ2-7; D is possibly TRBD1 (5 bases). Material: peripheral blood mononuclear cells (PBMCs), obtained at new diagnosis, from a patient treated with antithyroid drugs. CDR3 in DNA: TGCGCCAGCAGTGGTGGGGCAGGGGAGCAGTACTTC. It translates to CASSGGAGEQYF.